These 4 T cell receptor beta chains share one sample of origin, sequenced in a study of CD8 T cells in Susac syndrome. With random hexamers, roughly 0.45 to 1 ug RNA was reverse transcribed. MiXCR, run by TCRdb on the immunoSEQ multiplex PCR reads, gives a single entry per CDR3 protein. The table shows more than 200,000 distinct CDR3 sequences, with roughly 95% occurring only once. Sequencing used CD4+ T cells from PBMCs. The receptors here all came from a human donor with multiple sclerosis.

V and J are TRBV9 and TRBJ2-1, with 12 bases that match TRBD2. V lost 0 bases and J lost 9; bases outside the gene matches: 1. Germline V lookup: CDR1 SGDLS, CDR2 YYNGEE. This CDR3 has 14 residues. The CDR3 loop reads CASSVASGGGEQFF. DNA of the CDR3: TGTGCCAGCAGCGTAGCTAGCGGGGGGGGTGAGCAGTTCTTC.

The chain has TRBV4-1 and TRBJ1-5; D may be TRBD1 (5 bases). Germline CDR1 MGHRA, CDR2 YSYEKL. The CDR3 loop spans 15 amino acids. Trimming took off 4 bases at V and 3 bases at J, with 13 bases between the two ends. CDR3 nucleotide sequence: TGCGCCAGCAGCCCAAACCCAGGGATCAATCAGCCCCAGCATTTT. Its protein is CASSPNPGINQPQHF.

CDR3 protein: CAWSVLAKNIQYF. CDR3 nucleotides: TGTGCCTGGAGTGTACTTGCCAAAAACATTCAGTACTTC. V and J are TRBV30 and TRBJ2-4; D gene uncertain. The germline V gene encodes CDR1 GTSNPN and CDR2 SVGIG (reference sequence). The CDR3 sequence is 13 residues long. V lost 0 bases and J 1 base, leaving 4 bases between the germline ends.

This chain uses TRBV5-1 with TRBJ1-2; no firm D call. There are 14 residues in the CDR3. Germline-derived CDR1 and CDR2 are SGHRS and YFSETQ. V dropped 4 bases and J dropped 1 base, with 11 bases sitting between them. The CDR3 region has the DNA TGCGCCAGCAGCCCGGACGGAAGTAACTATGGCTACACCTTC. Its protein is CASSPDGSNYGYTF.